Included here is one T cell receptor (beta chain) sequence, with context. The data belong to a study of control samples from healthy donors and cancer patients. The data were produced by immunoSEQ multiplex PCR, yet TCRdb's version contains in-frame clones alone and is incomplete. This sample has 120,000 to 150,000 clones, with approximately 91% found just once. Specimen: blood. The receptor's source is a man aged 25 to 40 in good health.

CDR3 region: CASSPGGAAEAFF. DNA for the CDR3: TGTGCCAGCAGCCCAGGGGGCGCGGCTGAAGCTTTCTTT. V is TRBV14 and J is TRBJ1-1, with 8 bases aligning to TRBD1. Germline CDR1 is SGHDN and CDR2 is FVKESK. The length of the CDR3 is 13 residues. V dropped 4 bases and J dropped 6; count of bases not matched to a gene: 4.